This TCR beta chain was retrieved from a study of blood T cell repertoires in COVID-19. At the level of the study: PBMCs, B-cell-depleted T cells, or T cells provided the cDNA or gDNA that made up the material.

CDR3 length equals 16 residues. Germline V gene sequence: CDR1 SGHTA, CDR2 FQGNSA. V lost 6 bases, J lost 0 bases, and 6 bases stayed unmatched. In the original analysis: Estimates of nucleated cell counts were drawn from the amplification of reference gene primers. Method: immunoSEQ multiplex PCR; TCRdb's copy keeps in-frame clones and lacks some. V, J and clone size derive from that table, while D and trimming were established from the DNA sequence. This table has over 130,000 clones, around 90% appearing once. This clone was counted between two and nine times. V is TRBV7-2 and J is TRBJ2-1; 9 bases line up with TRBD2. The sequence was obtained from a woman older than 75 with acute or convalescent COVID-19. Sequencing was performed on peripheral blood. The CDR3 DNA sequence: TGTGCCAGCAGTTGGGGACTAGCAGGCTCCTACAATGAGCAGTTCTTC. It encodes CASSWGLAGSYNEQFF.